The rows below give T cell receptor beta chains drawn from one sample of a study of blood T cell repertoires in COVID-19. This table comes from immunoSEQ multiplex PCR, and its TCRdb copy is limited to in-frame clones, with some not included. This table has some 120,000 clones, around two thirds appearing once. What was sequenced was peripheral blood. Receptors originate from a woman between 70 and 85 years old with acute or convalescent COVID-19. CDR3s include the opening cysteine and the closing phenylalanine or tryptophan. Each record gives: J gene, CDR3 length, D gene, clone size, V gene, CDR3 DNA, CDR3 protein. The D gene is left open where the match is weak. The size entry is marked missing in some rows and otherwise reads once, few, many or a size class.

TRBJ2-1 | 19 | TRBD2 | NA | TRBV11-2 | TGTGCCAGCAGCGCCCGGGACAGGTCTACTAGCGGGAGGAGGAATGAGCAGTTCTTC | CASSARDRSTSGRRNEQFF
TRBJ2-5 | 15 | NA | NA | TRBV13 | TGTGCCAGCAGCTTGGGGGCAGGGGCCGGGGAGACCCAGTACTTC | CASSLGAGAGETQYF
TRBJ1-1 | 11 | NA | NA | TRBV2 | TGTGCCAGCACGTTGAGCACTGAAGCTTTCTTT | CASTLSTEAFF
TRBJ2-3 | 15 | TRBD1 | few | TRBV10-1 | TGCGCCAGCAGTGCCACCGGGACAGGGAGGGATACGCAGTATTTT | CASSATGTGRDTQYF
TRBJ1-2 | 16 | TRBD1 | NA | TRBV5-1 | TGCGCCAGCAGCTTAGGAAACAGGGGCCTGAACTATGGCTACACCTTC | CASSLGNRGLNYGYTF
TRBJ2-5 | 14 | NA | NA | TRBV28 | TGTGCCAGCAGTTCAGGACAGATCCAAGAGACCCAGTACTTC | CASSSGQIQETQYF
TRBJ1-1 | 14 | NA | few | TRBV5-1 | TGCGCCAGCAGCCTGGCCGAGGGGACTATTGAAGCTTTCTTT | CASSLAEGTIEAFF
TRBJ1-5 | 13 | NA | NA | TRBV19 | TGTGCCAGTAGCCCAGGGGTCCGTCAGCCCCAGCATTTT | CASSPGVRQPQHF
TRBJ2-3 | 14 | NA | NA | TRBV29-1 | TGCAGCGTTGCCGGTCAGGGCGTCGAAGATACGCAGTATTTT | CSVAGQGVEDTQYF
TRBJ2-5 | 14 | TRBD2 | NA | TRBV18 | TGTGCCAGCTCACCTAGCGGGAGGGAAGAGACCCAGTACTTC | CASSPSGREETQYF
TRBJ1-2 | 14 | NA | few | TRBV7-2 | TGTGCCAGCAGCTTGGACAGCACTTACTATGGCTACACCTTC | CASSLDSTYYGYTF
TRBJ2-5 | 14 | TRBD2 | NA | TRBV27 | TGTGCCAGCAGTCCACTAGCGTCCCAAGAGACCCAGTACTTC | CASSPLASQETQYF
TRBJ2-3 | 17 | TRBD2 | NA | TRBV2 | TGTGCCAGCAGTGAGAGACTAGCGGGAGGACCCACAGATACGCAGTATTTT | CASSERLAGGPTDTQYF
TRBJ2-5 | 15 | NA | NA | TRBV7-8 | TGTGCCAGCAGCTTAGGTGCAGGGGCTCAAGAGACCCAGTACTTC | CASSLGAGAQETQYF
TRBJ2-2 | 15 | NA | NA | TRBV21-1 | TGTGCCAGCAGCAGATGCGGGGCGAACACCGGGGAGCTGTTTTTT | CASSRCGANTGELFF
TRBJ1-2 | 13 | TRBD1 | NA | TRBV7-9 | TGTGCCAGCATCGAAGAAGGGGGCTTGCGCTACACCTTC | CASIEEGGLRYTF
TRBJ2-6 | 16 | NA | NA | TRBV7-9 | TGTGCCAGCAGCACCGACGGGAGCTCTGGGGCCAACGTCCTGACTTTC | CASSTDGSSGANVLTF
TRBJ2-7 | 15 | TRBD2 | NA | TRBV14 | TGTGCCAGCAGCCAAATAGCGGGAGTGGCCTACGAGCAGTACTTC | CASSQIAGVAYEQYF
TRBJ1-1 | 13 | NA | NA | TRBV6-8 | TGTGCCAGCAGTATCAGGGAGGGGACTGAAGCTTTCTTT | CASSIREGTEAFF
TRBJ2-5 | 15 | NA | few | TRBV2 | TGTGCCAGCAGTGAAGACCCGGGGGTCCGCAGACCCCAGTACTTC | CASSEDPGVRRPQYF
TRBJ2-7 | 12 | TRBD2 | NA | TRBV25-1 | TGTGCCAGCGGCGGGGGGGGAGGCGAGCAGTACTTC | CASGGGGGEQYF
TRBJ1-2 | 12 | NA | once | TRBV19 | TGTGCCAGTAGAGACGACAGTTATGGCTACACCTTC | CASRDDSYGYTF
TRBJ2-7 | 14 | TRBD2 | NA | TRBV27 | TGTGCCAGCAGGATGGGAGCGGGAGGATACGAGCAGTACTTC | CASRMGAGGYEQYF
TRBJ1-3 | 14 | NA | NA | TRBV5-1 | TGCGCCAGCAGCAATTCAGGGACTGGAAACACCATATATTTT | CASSNSGTGNTIYF
TRBJ2-5 | 15 | TRBD2 | NA | TRBV5-1 | TGCGCCAGCACCTTAGCGGGAGAGTCGGGAGAGACCCAGTACTTC | CASTLAGESGETQYF
TRBJ1-1 | 13 | NA | NA | TRBV19 | TGTGCCAGTAGCGGACTCCCCAACACTGAAGCTTTCTTT | CASSGLPNTEAFF
TRBJ1-2 | 14 | NA | once | TRBV2 | TGTGCCAGCAGTGAAGCGCGGGGGTCCTATGGCTACACCTTC | CASSEARGSYGYTF
TRBJ2-2 | 16 | NA | NA | TRBV4-3 | TGCGCCAGCAGCCAAGATCTCGGCAGGGACACCGGGGAGCTGTTTTTT | CASSQDLGRDTGELFF
TRBJ2-5 | 17 | TRBD2 | NA | TRBV24-1 | TGTGCCACCAGTGATCCTGCCCCGGGACTAGCGGGAGAGACCCAGTACTTC | CATSDPAPGLAGETQYF
TRBJ2-7 | 17 | TRBD1 | few | TRBV25-1 | TGTGCCAGCAGTGAACGATGGACAGGGAAGGGTTCCTACGAGCAGTACTTC | CASSERWTGKGSYEQYF
TRBJ1-1 | 12 | NA | NA | TRBV28 | TGTGCCAGCACCGGGAGCAGGACTGAAGCTTTCTTT | CASTGSRTEAFF
TRBJ2-5 | 15 | TRBD2 | NA | TRBV5-1 | TGCGCCAGCAGCTTGGTGCTAAAAGCGGGGGAGACCCAGTACTTC | CASSLVLKAGETQYF
TRBJ1-5 | 13 | NA | NA | TRBV6-1 | TGTGCCAGCAGTGAAATCTTCAATCAGCCCCAGCATTTT | CASSEIFNQPQHF
TRBJ1-5 | 13 | TRBD1 | NA | TRBV19 | TGTGCCAGTAGTACAGGGGGGAATCAGCCCCAGCATTTT | CASSTGGNQPQHF
TRBJ2-1 | 20 | NA | NA | TRBV21-1 | TGTGCCAGCAGCAAAGTCAAAAACCGGGGGAGCCGACTCTCCTACAATGAGCAGTTCTTC | CASSKVKNRGSRLSYNEQFF
TRBJ1-1 | 14 | NA | once | TRBV27 | TGTGCCAGCAGTTCGAGGATATTGAACACTGAAGCTTTCTTT | CASSSRILNTEAFF
TRBJ2-7 | 14 | NA | NA | TRBV28 | TGTGCCAGGTCTATGAGCAGGGTTTGGTACGAGCAGTACTTC | CARSMSRVWYEQYF
TRBJ1-6 | 14 | NA | NA | TRBV6-4 | TGTGCCAGCAGTGCGGCAGGGTTGAATTCACCCCTCCACTTT | CASSAAGLNSPLHF
TRBJ1-2 | 13 | NA | NA | TRBV2 | TGTGCCAGCAGTGATCCCCAGGGTGCGGGCTACACCTTC | CASSDPQGAGYTF
TRBJ1-5 | 15 | TRBD1 | NA | TRBV19 | TGTGCCAGTAGTATATATGGGACAGGGAATCAGCCCCAGCATTTT | CASSIYGTGNQPQHF
TRBJ2-1 | 15 | TRBD1 | NA | TRBV14 | TGTGCCAGCAGCCACTGGGACAGCTCCTACAATGAGCAGTTCTTC | CASSHWDSSYNEQFF
TRBJ1-1 | 13 | NA | NA | TRBV11-2 | TGTGCCAGCAGCCAGGGGCAGAACACTGAAGCTTTCTTT | CASSQGQNTEAFF
TRBJ2-2 | 15 | NA | few | TRBV15 | TGTGCCACCAGCAACGACAGGTTAAACACCGGGGAGCTGTTTTTT | CATSNDRLNTGELFF
TRBJ1-2 | 14 | NA | NA | TRBV7-2 | TGTGCCAGCAGCTTTAGAGTTCTCGACTATGGCTACACCTTC | CASSFRVLDYGYTF
TRBJ2-5 | 14 | NA | NA | TRBV27 | TGTGCCAGCAGGATGGACAGATCTCAAGAGACCCAGTACTTC | CASRMDRSQETQYF
TRBJ1-4 | 14 | TRBD1 | NA | TRBV6-5 | TGTGCCAGCAGAAGACAGGGGGCGAATGAAAAACTGTTTTTT | CASRRQGANEKLFF
TRBJ1-2 | 13 | NA | NA | TRBV30 | TGTGCCTGGGACAGGAATGGGATTAGTGGCTACACCTTC | CAWDRNGISGYTF
TRBJ1-1 | 14 | NA | few | TRBV10-3 | TGTGCCGCTGGCCCGGACAGCTTGAACACTGAAGCTTTCTTT | CAAGPDSLNTEAFF